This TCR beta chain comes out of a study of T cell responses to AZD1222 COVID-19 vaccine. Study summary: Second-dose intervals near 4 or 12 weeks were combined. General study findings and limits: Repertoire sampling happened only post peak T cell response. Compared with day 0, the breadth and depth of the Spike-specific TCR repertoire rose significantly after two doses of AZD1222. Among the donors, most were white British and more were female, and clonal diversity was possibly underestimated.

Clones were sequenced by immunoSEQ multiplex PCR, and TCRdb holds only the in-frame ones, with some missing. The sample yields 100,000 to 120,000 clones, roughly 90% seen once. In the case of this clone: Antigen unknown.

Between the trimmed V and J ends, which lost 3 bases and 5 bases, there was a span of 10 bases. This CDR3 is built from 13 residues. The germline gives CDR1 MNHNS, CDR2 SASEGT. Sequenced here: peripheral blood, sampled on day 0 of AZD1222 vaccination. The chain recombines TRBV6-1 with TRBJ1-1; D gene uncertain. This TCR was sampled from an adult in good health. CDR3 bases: TGTGCCAGCAGTGATAGGGATCTAACTGAAGCTTTCTTT. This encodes CASSDRDLTEAFF.